Described below is a single T cell receptor beta chain sequence and its context. Here immunoSEQ multiplex PCR was the method, and the copy in TCRdb shows in-frame clones only, minus some. Here the sample spans about 54,000 clones, 90% being singletons. This sample was included in a study of blood T cell repertoires in COVID-19. The germline gives CDR1 GTSNPN, CDR2 SVGIG (reference sequence). V trimming: 0 bases; J trimming: 6 bases; junction bases outside the gene matches: 8. The CDR3 totals 15 residues. The chain recombines TRBV30 with TRBJ2-1, with TRBD1 matching 7 bases. The TCR comes from a man in his fifties or sixties with acute or convalescent COVID-19. Sequencing was performed on peripheral blood. This chain's CDR3 is CAWSVETGSPNEQFF. CDR3 coding DNA: TGTGCCTGGAGTGTTGAGACAGGGTCCCCCAATGAGCAGTTCTTC. The full variable domain, in which reference TRBV30 and TRBJ2-1 provide the parts outside the CDR3, is SQTIHQWPATLVQPVGSPLSLECTVEGTSNPNLYWYRQAAGRGLQLLFYSVGIGQISSEVPQNLSASRPQDRQFILSSKKLLLSDSGFYLCAWSVETGSPNEQFFGPGTRLTVL.